This T cell receptor (beta chain) stems from a study of T cell clones after liver transplantation. General study results and limits: In two subjects, few donor cells limited the measurable donor-reactive repertoire. Graft donor-reactive T cells possibly entered the graft instead of undergoing deletion.

The table came from immunoSEQ multiplex PCR; TCRdb's copy has only in-frame clones and leaves some out. The sample consists of tens of thousands of clones, 86% of them appearing once. V shed 5 bases and J 0 bases; nucleotides not matched to a gene: 12. Germline values: CDR1 MNHEY, CDR2 SMNVEV (reference sequence). The CDR3 totals 18 residues. On this clone: What it binds is unknown.

The source is a human patient who received a liver transplant. A share of the T cells may be of graft donor origin. Sequenced material: CD8+ T cells from blood, taken 12 months after liver transplant. This chain connects TRBV27 to TRBJ2-2, with 7 bases fitting TRBD1. For the CDR3, the DNA is TGTGCCAGCAGTCCCTCGGACAGGATTTTCGCGAACACCGGGGAGCTGTTTTTT. As protein: CASSPSDRIFANTGELFF.